The rows below give T cell receptor beta chains drawn from one sample of a study of CD8+CD57+ T cells in acquired aplastic anemia. TCRdb independently ran MiXCR on the reads; one entry per CDR3 protein. The sample has around 180,000 distinct CDR3 sequences, 64% seen once; the top ten hold 46%. Input material: sorted CD4+, CD8+, or CD8+CD57+ T cells (not recorded which) from PBMCs. All receptors come from a human donor with severe aplastic anemia or a healthy control (not recorded which). CDR3s include the opening cysteine and the closing phenylalanine or tryptophan. D genes are given only for firm matches. Only part of the rows carry a size: once, few, many, or a class if the clone is expanded.

d_gene | abundance | j_gene | v_gene | CDR3aa | CDR3nt
. | . | TRBJ2-7 | TRBV6-5 | CVSSYGQSYEQYF | TGTGTCAGCAGTTACGGCCAGAGCTACGAGCAGTACTTC
. | . | TRBJ2-1 | TRBV10-1 | CASSDRAIYNEKFF | TGCGCCAGCAGTGATCGGGCGATATACAATGAGAAGTTCTTC
TRBD1 | . | TRBJ1-6 | TRBV19 | CASNTPAGQPDSPLHF | TGTGCCAGTAACACCCCCGCGGGACAGCCGGATTCACCCCTCCACTTT
. | once | TRBJ1-1 | TRBV29-1 | CSCMIQGTEAFF | TGCAGCTGCATGATACAGGGAACTGAAGCTTTCTTT
. | . | TRBJ2-7 | TRBV7-9 | CASSPNPYEQYF | TGTGCCAGCAGCCCCAACCCCTACGAGCAGTACTTC
TRBD1 | many | TRBJ1-3 | TRBV6-8 | CASRQDRGPGNTIYF | TGTGCCAGCAGGCAGGACAGGGGCCCTGGAAACACCATATATTTT
TRBD1 | few | TRBJ2-5 | TRBV11-3 | CASSLGTGEETQYF | TGTGCCAGCAGCTTAGGTACAGGGGAAGAGACCCAGTACTTC
TRBD2 | . | TRBJ2-2 | TRBV29-1 | CSAVRGGLSTGELFF | TGCAGCGCCGTACGCGGGGGGCTAAGTACCGGGGAGCTGTTTTTT
. | . | TRBJ1-6 | TRBV20-1 | CSAKEGSPENSPLHF | TGCAGTGCAAAAGAGGGGTCTCCCGAGAATTCACCCCTCCACTTT
. | many | TRBJ2-7 | TRBV5-1 | CASSDQGLRNPYF | TGCGCCAGCAGCGACCAGGGACTCCGTAACCCGTACTTC
TRBD1 | . | TRBJ1-2 | TRBV5-1 | CTSSVEMGQGGYTF | TGTACCAGCAGCGTAGAGATGGGACAGGGTGGCTACACCTTC
TRBD2 | . | TRBJ2-7 | TRBV7-9 | CASSREAGRVYEQYF | TGTGCCAGCAGCCGCGAAGCTGGGAGGGTCTACGAGCAGTACTTC
. | many | TRBJ2-7 | TRBV30 | CAWSVRGGIEQYF | TGTGCCTGGAGTGTACGTGGGGGGATCGAGCAGTACTTC
. | many | TRBJ1-1 | TRBV19 | CASSIGAVVTEAFF | TGTGCCAGTAGTATTGGGGCTGTCGTCACTGAAGCTTTCTTT
. | once | TRBJ2-3 | TRBV7-3 | CASSLGGGVSTDTQYF | TGTGCCAGCAGCTTAGGGGGGGGCGTTAGCACAGATACGCAGTATTTT
. | . | TRBJ2-1 | TRBV2 | CASSSQGHLYNEQFF | TGTGCCAGCAGTTCACAGGGCCACCTCTACAATGAGCAGTTCTTC
. | few | TRBJ1-6 | TRBV24-1 | CATSDTDSMDALHF | TGTGCCACCAGTGATACTGACAGCATGGATGCCCTCCACTTT
. | few | TRBJ1-3 | TRBV25-1 | CASSEYRAGNTIYF | TGTGCCAGCAGTGAATACCGCGCTGGAAACACCATATATTTT
TRBD1 | . | TRBJ1-2 | TRBV29-1 | CSVEVAGGDYGYTF | TGCAGCGTTGAGGTGGCAGGGGGGGACTATGGCTACACCTTC
. | many | TRBJ2-2 | TRBV4-3 | CASSQDPGEPGELFF | TGCGCCAGCAGCCAAGACCCAGGGGAGCCCGGGGAGCTGTTTTTT
TRBD1 | many | TRBJ1-2 | TRBV11-2 | CASSLGAGGYGYTF | TGTGCCAGCAGCTTAGGCGCAGGGGGCTATGGCTACACCTTC
. | . | TRBJ2-7 | TRBV20-1 | CSATRDGNYEQYF | TGCAGTGCAACTCGGGACGGAAACTACGAGCAGTACTTC
TRBD2 | . | TRBJ2-7 | TRBV2 | CASMLAGGIYEQYF | TGTGCCAGCATGTTAGCGGGGGGGATCTACGAGCAGTACTTC
. | medium-sized | TRBJ1-1 | TRBV20-1 | CSASSPITGMVQAFF | TGCAGTGCTAGCTCCCCTATAACAGGGATGGTCCAAGCTTTCTTT
. | . | TRBJ2-7 | TRBV5-1 | CASSVGPDYGVYEQYF | TGCGCCAGCAGCGTCGGGCCCGATTATGGGGTATACGAGCAGTACTTC
. | . | TRBJ1-4 | TRBV19 | CATRRGGEKLFF | TGTGCCACTCGACGAGGAGGGGAAAAACTGTTCTTT
. | . | TRBJ2-2 | TRBV18 | CASSRDTSDTGGLFF | TGTGCCAGCTCGCGCGACACGTCGGACACCGGGGGGCTGTTTTTT
. | . | TRBJ1-5 | TRBV4-3 | CASSQETGQSPEAQHF | TGCGCCAGCAGCCAAGAAACGGGGCAGTCCCCCGAGGCCCAGCATTTT
TRBD1 | many | TRBJ1-1 | TRBV15 | CATSRDRGLGNTEAFF | TGTGCCACCAGCAGAGACAGGGGGCTGGGGAACACTGAAGCTTTCTTT
TRBD2 | . | TRBJ2-7 | TRBV9 | CASSAGSGVAYEQYF | TGTGCCAGCAGCGCTGGTAGCGGGGTCGCCTACGAGCAGTACTTC
TRBD1 | once | TRBJ1-2 | TRBV29-1 | CSVTSPDRAGYTF | TGCAGCGTTACTTCTCCGGACAGGGCGGGTTACACCTTC
. | . | TRBJ2-1 | TRBV20-1 | CSARSTESHNEQFF | TGCAGTGCTAGATCCACGGAGTCACACAATGAGCAGTTCTTC
TRBD2 | . | TRBJ2-1 | TRBV20-1 | CSARLLAGDYNEQFF | TGCAGTGCTAGACTACTAGCGGGGGATTACAATGAGCAGTTCTTC
TRBD1 | many | TRBJ1-1 | TRBV12-3/TRBV12-4 | CASSSGQMNTEAFF | TGTGCCAGCAGTTCGGGACAGATGAACACTGAAGCTTTCTTT